There are many counts of the clone carrying this TCR beta chain. Its antigen is unknown. The read ends 3 residues early relative to the CDR3; the germline J gene fills the gap. The data were taken from a study of T cell clonality in common variable immunodeficiency. The germline gives CDR1 LNHDA, CDR2 SQIVND (reference sequence). This CDR3 has 11 residues. The germline V and J ends were trimmed by 7 bases and 4 bases, with 7 bases remaining between them. Whole-study results and caveats: Shared TCRbeta clones were fewer between CVID subjects than controls. TCRbeta clonality was increased in CVID versus healthy controls. In common variable immunodeficiency, TCR beta chains reportedly carried fewer deletions and N-nucleotide insertions.

Equal genomic DNA amounts from CVID and control samples were sequenced. Measured with immunoSEQ multiplex PCR; TCRdb has only the in-frame clones, and not every one. Recorded here are 40,000 to 60,000 clones, none singletons. Sequences were obtained from peripheral blood mononuclear cells. This chain links TRBV19 with TRBJ1-1, with no clear D. The clonotype comes from a person aged 18 to 75 in good health. The CDR3 reads CASTQSTEAFF. The sequenced CDR3 bases are TGTGCCAGTACGCAGTCCACTGAA.